This T cell receptor beta chain was documented in a study of T cells in Graves' hyperthyroidism and ophthalmopathy. Amplified TCR beta CDR3 regions came from RNA transcripts. Carried out on the TCR CDR3, a first-round RT-PCR used the HTBI primer set. TCRdb reprocessed the multiplex PCR reads with MiXCR, giving one entry per CDR3 protein. The table includes about 270,000 distinct CDR3 sequences, around 22% detected once. Broader study findings: Blood shared most expanded thyroid clonotypes above 0.001. Model output signaled ophthalmopathy a median roughly 6.1 months ahead of onset.

Notes on this clonotype: Its antigen is still unknown.

Germline V gene lookup returns CDR1 MNHEY and CDR2 SVGEGT. V gave up 5 bases and J gave up 5 bases, with 10 bases separating them. The CDR3 has 13 amino acids. The genes are TRBV6-2 or TRBV6-3 and TRBJ1-5; D unclear. This clonotype was obtained from a man aged 25-45 years with Graves' ophthalmopathy. The sample was blood. The DNA of the CDR3 is TGTGCCAGCAGTAACGGGAAAGATCAGCCCCAGCATTTT. Protein: CASSNGKDQPQHF.